This T cell receptor (beta chain) was recovered during a study of T cell repertoires in cytomegalovirus infection. Turning to the study itself: Carrying CMV and the relevant HLA type showed in public TCR beta signatures. Study-level findings and limits: Dominating the ex vivo response were TCR beta clonotypes that were CMV-specific and HLA-C-restricted.

To note about this clonotype: The antigen is undetermined.

TCRdb re-analysed the reads in MiXCR, keeping a single row per CDR3 protein. The sample yields 95,000 to 120,000 distinct CDR3 sequences, over 30% seen once. The receptor comes from a human donor in good health (CMV status not recorded). Some clones in this sample may be carry-over from other donors' samples. Sample: CD8+ T cells from cultured PBMCs, taken from culture after CMV antigen stimulation.

The CDR3 bases are TGTGCTAGTGACCCGGGGACACCTCAAGAGACCCAGTACTTC. Translation gives CASDPGTPQETQYF. The V gene is TRBV12-5, the J gene TRBJ2-5; D is perhaps TRBD1 (6 bases). V gave up 7 bases and J gave up 2 bases, with 14 bases separating them. The germline gives CDR1 LGHNT, CDR2 FRNRAP. The CDR3 is 14 amino acids.